These 9 T cell receptor beta chains were sequenced from one sample in a study of technical replicates of blood from a few donors. The method was immunoSEQ multiplex PCR; TCRdb's version includes in-frame clones alone and lacks a portion of them. Of 65,000 to 80,000 clones listed, over 95% are singletons. The specimen sequenced was T cells isolated from PBMCs. These receptors were obtained from a human donor in good health.

As DNA, the CDR3 is TGTGCCACTGACAGGGGGCGCGGAGAGACCCAGTACTTC. Protein: CATDRGRGETQYF. This chain joins TRBV19 and TRBJ2-5, with 10 bases fitting TRBD1. The CDR3 has 13 amino acids. Germline CDR1 is LNHDA and CDR2 is SQIVND (reference sequence). After removal of 10 bases from V and 4 bases from J, the junction contained 6 bases not matched to a gene.

The chain couples TRBV11-2 to TRBJ1-1; tentative D call: TRBD1 (5 bases). Trimming removed 0 bases from V and 4 bases from J, with 6 bases in between. Germline V gives CDR1 SGHAT, CDR2 FQNNGV. This CDR3 has 13 residues. The CDR3 reads CASSLDRATEAFF. DNA for the CDR3: TGTGCCAGCAGCTTAGACAGGGCCACTGAAGCTTTCTTT.

In regard to this clone: The junction departs from the called germline gene at one end, perhaps through a read error. The chain employs TRBV6-1 and TRBJ2-1; possibly TRBD2 for D (5 bases). The CDR3 length is 18 residues. CDR1 and CDR2 (germline): MNHNS, SASEGT. This chain's CDR3 is CASSETRRILSSYNGQFF. The CDR3 DNA is TGTGCCAGCAGTGAAACGCGGAGGATCCTGAGCTCCTACAATGGGCAGTTCTTC.

V gene TRBV4-1 combines with J gene TRBJ1-1, with D perhaps TRBD1 (6 bases). There are 15 residues in the CDR3. V was shortened by 4 bases and J by 0 bases, with 12 bases between the two germline ends. CDR1 and CDR2 (germline): MGHRA, YSYEKL. The CDR3 spells CASSPTGPLNTEAFF. The CDR3 nucleotides are TGCGCCAGCAGCCCAACAGGGCCCTTGAACACTGAAGCTTTCTTT.

The V gene is TRBV10-2, the J gene TRBJ2-1; 8 nucleotides line up with TRBD2. The J segment lost 3 bases and the V segment lost 2 bases, leaving 0 bases of the junction unmatched. The germline gives CDR1 WSHSY, CDR2 SAAADI. The CDR3 runs to 14 residues. The DNA for the CDR3 is TGCGCCAGCAGTGAGAGCGGGGGCTACAATGAGCAGTTCTTC. Amino acids: CASSESGGYNEQFF.

The chain combines TRBV2 with TRBJ1-2; D is possibly TRBD1 (6 bases). The germline gives CDR1 SNHLY, CDR2 FYNNEI. V lost 9 bases to trimming and J lost 4 bases, with 12 bases between them. The length of the CDR3 is 12 residues. CDR3 in DNA: TGTGCCAGAATACAGGGTGCCTATGGCTACACCTTC. This encodes CARIQGAYGYTF.

The rearrangement uses TRBV5-6 and TRBJ2-7; 9 nucleotides match TRBD2. V lost 2 bases and J lost 0; bases outside the gene matches: 3. CDR3 size: 15 residues. CDR1 and CDR2 (germline): SGHDT, YYEEEE. The CDR3 region is CASSLTSGFSYEQYF. CDR3 coding DNA: TGTGCCAGCAGCTTAACTAGCGGGTTCTCCTACGAGCAGTACTTC.

V gene TRBV7-9 combines with J gene TRBJ1-4; TRBD1 is a possible D gene (6 bases). CDR1 and CDR2 from the germline V gene are SEHNR and FQNEAQ (reference sequence). The V and J ends lost 5 bases and 5 bases respectively, with 15 bases between them. The CDR3 has 15 residues. DNA for the CDR3: TGTGCCAGCAGCCACCCGGACAGACTGAATGAAAAACTGTTTTTT. Translated, it gives CASSHPDRLNEKLFF.

The chain recombines TRBV30 with TRBJ1-5; D gene unclear. Trimming pared 4 bases from V and 3 bases from J, leaving 10 bases between. The CDR3 contains 13 residues. Germline V gene sequence: CDR1 GTSNPN, CDR2 SVGIG (reference sequence). The CDR3 DNA reads TGTGCCTGGACCGGAGGGCACAATCAGCCCCAGCATTTT. Translation gives CAWTGGHNQPQHF.